Sequencing of this T cell receptor beta chain was carried out in a study of CD8+ T cells in alopecia areata. Regarding the study as a whole: Lesional scalp, especially alopecia totalis/universalis, showed higher clonality than normal scalp. Possibly as an HLA-related effect, TCR sharing across patients appeared less clear than in mice. Sequenced scalp T cells also include alphabeta T cells resident in normal skin.

The V gene lost 6 bases and the J gene lost 4 bases, with 19 bases spanning the gap. Per germline, CDR1 MNHEY and CDR2 SVGAGI. The CDR3 is made up of 15 amino acids. Sorting separated CD4+ and CD8+ T cells out of PBMCs. Note on this clone: Its target is not known.

Reverse transcription of extracted RNA yielded cDNA, which provided the sequencing template. Data came from immunoSEQ multiplex PCR; TCRdb stores just in-frame clones and leaves some out. The data contain roughly 150,000 clones, less than 65% of them seen just once; the ten biggest clones take up around 34%. The sequence was collected from a human donor in good health. The J gene is TRBJ2-7, the V gene TRBV6-5, with D perhaps matching TRBD2 (5 bases). Sequences were obtained from CD8+ T cells sorted from blood. CDR3 DNA sequence: TGTGCCAGCAGATTATTGCGGGCTAGAGGTTACGAGCAGTACTTC. It encodes CASRLLRARGYEQYF.